In its sample, the clone carrying this TCR beta chain was seen once. This specimen comes from a study of blood T cell repertoires in COVID-19. CDR3 size: 15 residues. Germline-derived CDR1 and CDR2 are SGHAT and FQNNGV. Deletions cut 1 base from V and 0 bases from J, with 7 bases between. Sequencing used immunoSEQ multiplex PCR; TCRdb keeps in-frame clones, though not all of them. The sample holds hundreds of thousands of clones, about 80% seen once. Source material: peripheral blood. The receptor's source is a woman aged 45-59 years with acute or convalescent COVID-19. The rearrangement joins TRBV11-2 to TRBJ1-3; no firm D call. CDR3 region: CASSLGLSSGNTIYF. The CDR3 DNA reads TGTGCCAGCAGCTTAGGCCTCAGCTCTGGAAACACCATATATTTT.